This TCR beta chain emerged from a study of PD-1 blockade in classical Hodgkin lymphoma. Time point reported: cycle 4 day 1 (C4D1), after 6 weeks of nivolumab. All the patients suffered relapse after autologous stem cell transplantation, and brentuximab vedotin exposure differed. The investigators isolated CD8+ T cells from thawed PBMCs using magnetic negative selection. Here immunoSEQ multiplex PCR was the method, and the copy in TCRdb shows in-frame clones only, minus some. Of about 20,000 clones listed, roughly nine tenths are singletons. The receptor's source is a human donor with classical Hodgkin lymphoma. The material was CD8+ T cells from blood, obtained before the fourth cycle of nivolumab.

The CDR3 DNA reads TGTGCCAGTAGTTACGGACAGCGCAACGAGCAGTACTTC. Its translation: CASSYGQRNEQYF. The chain employs TRBV19 and TRBJ2-7; perhaps TRBD1 as D (6 bases). Trimming took off 5 bases at V and 5 bases at J, with 13 bases between the two ends. CDR1 is LNHDA, CDR2 SQIVND, per germline (reference sequence). CDR3 length: 13 amino acids.